This entry describes one T cell receptor (beta chain). Its antigen is not known. 60 Vbeta and 13 Jbeta primers were used in PCR. Sequencing was performed with immunoSEQ multiplex PCR; in TCRdb, only in-frame clones are kept and a portion is missing. The table includes around 120,000 clones, under 90% detected once. Germline lookup yields CDR1 SGHTA and CDR2 FQGTGA. Losses at the gene ends were 3 bases for V and 5 bases for J; bases not matched to a gene: 5. The CDR3 has 14 amino acids. The data were taken from a study of cytomegalovirus exposure and HLA in healthy donors. Regarding the study as a whole: Published work reported that the classifier diagnosed cytomegalovirus status with high specificity and sensitivity.

The source is a female donor in good health and CMV-seropositive. Sequencing input: PBMCs. The chain links TRBV7-3 to TRBJ2-5; the match to TRBD2 covers 8 bases. This chain's CDR3 is CASSLAGGRETQYF. CDR3 nucleotide sequence: TGTGCCAGCAGCTTGGCGGGGGGTCGCGAGACCCAGTACTTC.